The T cell receptor (beta chain) described here comes from a study of graft-versus-host responses after intestinal transplantation. Study information: Transplant types were multivisceral, liver-intestinal, or isolated intestinal. Study observations and caveats: GvH clones were found in recipient marrow; some appeared first in ileum or blood. Circulating GvH clone levels at their peak were associated with HvG declines (early post-transplant).

The CDR3 totals 14 residues. Per germline, CDR1 SEHNR and CDR2 FQNEAQ (reference sequence). V lost 3 bases and J lost 9, with 15 bases in between. Comments on this clone: The antigen is unknown.

Generated by immunoSEQ multiplex PCR, the TCRdb table keeps only in-frame clones and is missing some. The sample holds some 70,000 clones; about nine tenths are singletons and the top ten take approximately 6.9%. The sample in question was bone marrow, obtained around 730 days after intestinal transplantation. This receptor was obtained from a human patient who received an intestinal transplant, so some T cells may come from the graft donor. This chain links TRBV7-9 with TRBJ2-1, with TRBD2 as a possible D gene (5 bases). CDR3 in DNA: TGTGCCAGCAGCTTCGCCGGGAATGAGGGTGAGCAGTTCTTC. As protein: CASSFAGNEGEQFF.